The clone carrying this TCR beta chain showed up just a few times. Its antigen is as yet unknown. The sample originates from a study of beta chain features in type 1 diabetes. For the study at large: Examination covered over 85,000,000 sorted cells spanning all samples. Regarding the study as a whole: Highly expressing activated T cells could be over-counted with a cDNA template. Researchers could not determine here whether HLA type influences TCRB rearrangement. Insertions were fewer and deletions more numerous at VDJ junctions in type 1 diabetes patients.

The CDR3 sequence is 15 residues long. Germline lookup yields CDR1 KGHSH and CDR2 LQKENI. V gave up 2 bases and J gave up 1 base, with 9 bases separating them. TCRB transcripts that were expressed got sequenced, as all of the isolated RNA had been reverse transcribed. Produced via immunoSEQ multiplex PCR; TCRdb's table is partial and in-frame only. The sample carries 500,000 to 700,000 clones, 15% to 17% recorded once. The specimen sequenced was naive CD4+ T cells from blood. This receptor was obtained from a man younger than 30 in good health. This chain links TRBV18 with TRBJ2-1, with D unclear. The CDR3 sequence: CASSPMSFSYNEQFF. The CDR3 DNA follows: TGTGCCAGCTCACCAATGAGTTTTTCCTACAATGAGCAGTTCTTC.